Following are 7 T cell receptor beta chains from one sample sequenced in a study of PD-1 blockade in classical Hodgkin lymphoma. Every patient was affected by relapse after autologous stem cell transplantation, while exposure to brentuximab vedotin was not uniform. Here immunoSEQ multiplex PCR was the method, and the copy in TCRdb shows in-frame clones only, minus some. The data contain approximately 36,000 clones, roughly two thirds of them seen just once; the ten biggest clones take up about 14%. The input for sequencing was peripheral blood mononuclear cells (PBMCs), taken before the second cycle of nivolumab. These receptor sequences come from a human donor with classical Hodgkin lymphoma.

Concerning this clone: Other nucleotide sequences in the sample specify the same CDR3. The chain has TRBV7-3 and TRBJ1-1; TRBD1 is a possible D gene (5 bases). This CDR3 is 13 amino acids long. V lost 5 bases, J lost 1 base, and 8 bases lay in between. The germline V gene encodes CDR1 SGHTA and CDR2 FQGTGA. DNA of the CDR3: TGTGCCAGCAGCGCCGACAGGAACACTGAAGCTTTCTTT. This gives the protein CASSADRNTEAFF.

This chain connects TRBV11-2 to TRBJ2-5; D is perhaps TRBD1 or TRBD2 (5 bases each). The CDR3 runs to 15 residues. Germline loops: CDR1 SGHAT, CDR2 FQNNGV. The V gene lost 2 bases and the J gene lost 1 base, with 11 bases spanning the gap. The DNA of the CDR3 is TGTGCCAGCAGCTTATCTAGTGGGACCCAAGAGACCCAGTACTTC. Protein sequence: CASSLSSGTQETQYF. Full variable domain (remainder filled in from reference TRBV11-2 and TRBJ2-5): EAGVAQSPRYKIIEKRQSVAFWCNPISGHATLYWYQQILGQGPKLLIQFQNNGVVDDSQLPKDRFSAERLKGVDSTLKIQPAKLEDSAVYLCASSLSSGTQETQYFGPGTRLLVL.

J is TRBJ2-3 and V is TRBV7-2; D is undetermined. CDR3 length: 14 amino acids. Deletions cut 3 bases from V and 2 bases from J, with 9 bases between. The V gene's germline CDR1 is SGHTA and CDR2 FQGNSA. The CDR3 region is CASSLGSNTDTQYF. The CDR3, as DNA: TGTGCCAGCAGCTTGGGGTCAAACACAGATACGCAGTATTTT.

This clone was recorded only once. The CDR3 DNA is TGTGCCAGCAGCAAAGTAATTTTTGGTGTAGGCAGAATATCCTACGAGCAGTACTTC. Translation: CASSKVIFGVGRISYEQYF. The chain uses TRBV21-1 and TRBJ2-7. TRBV21-1 corresponds to a pseudogene. The CDR3 totals 19 residues.

This CDR3 reads CASSSVVNYEQYF. DNA for the CDR3: TGTGCCAGCAGCTCCGTCGTTAATTACGAGCAGTACTTC. This chain joins TRBV7-2 and TRBJ2-7; the D is unclear. This CDR3 spans 13 amino acids. The V end lost 4 bases, the J end lost 4 bases, and 11 bases lay between the germline ends. Per germline, CDR1 SGHTA and CDR2 FQGNSA.

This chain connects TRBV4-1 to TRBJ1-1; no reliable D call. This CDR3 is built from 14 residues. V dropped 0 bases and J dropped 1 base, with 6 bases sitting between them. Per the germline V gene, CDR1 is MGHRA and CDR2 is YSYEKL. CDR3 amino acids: CASSQEWGNTEAFF. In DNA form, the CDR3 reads TGCGCCAGCAGCCAAGAATGGGGGAACACTGAAGCTTTCTTT.

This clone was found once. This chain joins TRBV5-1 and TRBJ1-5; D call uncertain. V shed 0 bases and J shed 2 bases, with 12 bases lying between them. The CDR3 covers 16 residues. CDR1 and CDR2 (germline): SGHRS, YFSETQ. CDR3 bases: TGCGCCAGCAGCTTGGTTTGGGATAATCGCAATCAGCCCCAGCATTTT. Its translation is CASSLVWDNRNQPQHF.